This TCR beta chain was sequenced during a study of blood T cells in healthy people across ages. On the study more broadly: Roughly one uniquely barcoded beta molecule per two T cells was captured. Study-wide points: Not knowing donor CMV status may have confounded expanded clonotype changes. Diversity of TCR beta per million T cells declined in a roughly linear way with age.

Germline-derived CDR1 and CDR2 are SGHTA and FQGNSA. Trimming shortened V by 7 bases and J by 2 bases, and 21 bases separated the two germline ends. The CDR3 length is 16 residues. On this clonotype itself: Its target is not known.

Using a J-beta primer mix together with a sample-barcoded 5' primer, a second PCR was run for 7 to 11 cycles. The study obtained at least 2.5 million CDR3-containing paired-end reads from every sample. A single record per CDR3 protein comes from TCRdb applying MiXCR to the 5' RACE reads. The repertoire holds about 780,000 distinct CDR3 sequences, about 42% seen once, with 15% to 20% in the top ten. The TCR was taken from a man older than 75 in good health. J is TRBJ2-7 and V is TRBV7-2; perhaps TRBD2 as D (6 bases). Sequencing input: blood. This chain's CDR3 is CASNLNGLANAYEQYF. The CDR3 region has the DNA TGTGCCAGCAACCTAAACGGGCTAGCGAACGCCTACGAGCAGTACTTC.